Below, 28 T cell receptor beta chains from the same sample are listed, as sequenced in a study of long-term antiretroviral therapy in people with HIV. Run at survey level, the immunoSEQ assay was version v3.0. Method: immunoSEQ multiplex PCR; TCRdb's copy keeps in-frame clones and lacks some. The sample has 17,000 or so clones; 75% to 85% are singletons. The starting material was unsorted PBMCs, obtained 0.3 years after starting antiretroviral therapy. The receptor source for this set is a man younger than 35 with HIV.

CDR3 nucleotide sequence: TGTGCCAGCAGCCCCATGGGGGTTAGCAATCAGCCCCAGCATTTT. It is translated as CASSPMGVSNQPQHF. The chain combines TRBV7-9 with TRBJ1-5, with D perhaps TRBD1 (5 bases). Germline V gives CDR1 SEHNR, CDR2 FQNEAQ (reference sequence). V gave up 5 bases and J gave up 0 bases, with 11 bases separating them. The CDR3 is 15 residues long.

The gene calls are TRBV21-1 and TRBJ2-4; the listed D gene, TRBD2, was not tested against the DNA. TRBV21-1 is listed as a pseudogene. The CDR3 sequence is 22 residues long. The CDR3 DNA reads TGTGCCAGCAGCAAAGTCGCCCCAACAACGGGGGGGGTATTACTAGCCAAAAACATTCAGTACTTC. Translation: CASSKVAPTTGGVLLAKNIQYF.

This chain links TRBV28 with TRBJ2-7, with 10 bases that match TRBD1. V lost 5 bases to trimming and J lost 2 bases; unmatched junction nucleotides: 9. The CDR3 loop spans 16 amino acids. Germline-derived CDR1 and CDR2 are MDHEN and SYDVKM. In DNA, the CDR3 is TGTGCCAGCAGTCCGGGACCCGGGACAGGGGCCTACGAGCAGTACGTC. Protein sequence: CASSPGPGTGAYEQYV.

The chain combines TRBV28 with TRBJ2-2; 7 bases map to TRBD1. V was clipped by 5 bases and J by 5 bases; unmatched bases: 5. CDR3 length: 14 residues. Germline assignment: CDR1 MDHEN and CDR2 SYDVKM. CDR3 residues: CASSEGAYTGELFF. The CDR3 DNA reads TGTGCCAGCAGTGAGGGGGCGTATACCGGGGAGCTGTTTTTT.

This clone appeared a single time. V usage is TRBV4-1 and J usage is TRBJ2-5, with D perhaps given as TRBD1 or TRBD2 (5 bases each). Trimming pared 1 base from V and 7 bases from J, leaving 16 bases between. The CDR3 runs 15 residues. CDR1 is MGHRA, CDR2 YSYEKL, per germline. CDR3: CASSQGGTTMGTQYF. CDR3 DNA: TGCGCCAGCAGCCAAGGGGGGACGACAATGGGGACCCAGTACTTC.

In this sample, this clone turned up a few times. This rearrangement joins TRBV7-9 to TRBJ1-2, with 7 nucleotides matching TRBD1. The trim removed 2 bases at V and 8 bases at J, leaving 11 bases unmatched. CDR1 SEHNR and CDR2 FQNEAQ come from the germline V gene (reference sequence). CDR3 length: 15 residues. The CDR3 protein is CASSLKGDRADGYTF. The CDR3, as DNA: TGTGCCAGCAGCTTAAAAGGAGACAGGGCCGACGGCTACACCTTC.

The chain couples TRBV4-2 to TRBJ2-1; TRBD2 agrees at 10 bases. The germline V gene encodes CDR1 LGHNA and CDR2 YNFKEQ. CDR3 length: 14 residues. Unmatched junction bases numbered 3, after V lost 0 bases and J lost 10 bases. This chain's CDR3 is CASSQETSGYEQFF. The CDR3 bases are TGTGCCAGCAGCCAAGAGACTAGCGGGTACGAGCAGTTCTTC.

The chain carries TRBV7-8 and TRBJ1-1; D unclear. The CDR3 is 10 amino acids. Germline V gene sequence: CDR1 SGHVS, CDR2 FQNEAQ. The V gene lost 5 bases and the J gene lost 8 bases, with 6 bases spanning the gap. CDR3 nucleotides: TGTGCCAGCAGCCCATCAGAAGCTTTCTTT. This codes for CASSPSEAFF.

This chain connects TRBV6-5 to TRBJ1-2, with TRBD1 as a possible D gene (5 bases). CDR3 length equals 13 residues. V was cut by 0 bases and J by 6 bases, with 8 bases left in between. Germline V CDR1 and CDR2: MNHEY, SVGAGI. The CDR3 coding sequence is TGTGCCAGCAGTTACTCGACAGAGGATGGCTACACCTTC. This translates into CASSYSTEDGYTF.

The rearrangement uses TRBV28 and TRBJ2-5; 8 nucleotides match TRBD2. J gave up 4 bases and V 5 bases, and 6 bases lay outside the gene matches. The CDR3 covers 14 residues. The germline V gene encodes CDR1 MDHEN and CDR2 SYDVKM. The CDR3 DNA reads TGTGCCAGCAGTCTAGCCAGCGGGGGAGAGACCCAGTACTTC. Its protein product is CASSLASGGETQYF. Supplemented by reference TRBV28 and TRBJ2-5, the full variable domain reads DVKVTQSSRYLVKRTGEKVFLECVQDMDHENMFWYRQDPGLGLRLIYFSYDVKMKEKGDIPEGYSVSREKKERFSLILESASTNQTSMYLCASSLASGGETQYFGPGTRLLVL.

The rearrangement links TRBV7-9 to TRBJ1-1; 7 positions agree with TRBD1. The CDR3 totals 13 residues. With 3 bases clipped from V and 3 bases from J, the junction kept 1 base outside the gene matches. Germline CDR1 is SEHNR and CDR2 is FQNEAQ (reference sequence). CDR3 loop: CASSFDRDTEAFF. As DNA, the CDR3 is TGTGCCAGCAGCTTTGACAGGGACACTGAAGCTTTCTTT.

This clone was recorded a few times. This chain links TRBV19 with TRBJ1-2; no firm D call. The CDR3 consists of 13 residues. Trimming took off 5 bases at V and 10 bases at J, with 17 bases between the two ends. The germline V gene encodes CDR1 LNHDA and CDR2 SQIVND (reference sequence). The CDR3 region is CASSPQAGVSYTF. CDR3 coding DNA: TGTGCCAGTAGTCCCCAGGCCGGAGTCTCCTACACCTTC.

This chain joins TRBV13 and TRBJ2-1; no clear D. From germline, CDR1 is PRHDT and CDR2 FYEKMQ (reference sequence). The CDR3 is 15 residues long. V was pared by 2 bases and J by 0 bases, with 8 bases between. The CDR3 nucleotides read TGTGCCAGCAGCTTACCGGCAGACTCCTACAATGAGCAGTTCTTC. Translating gives CASSLPADSYNEQFF.

This sequence joins TRBV5-1 and TRBJ2-1; possibly TRBD1 for D (6 bases). V lost 0 bases and J lost 1, with 8 bases in between. Looked up from germline, CDR1 is SGHRS and CDR2 is YFSETQ. This CDR3 spans 15 amino acids. CDR3 loop: CASSLEGESYNEQFF. The CDR3 DNA follows: TGCGCCAGCAGCTTGGAGGGGGAGTCCTACAATGAGCAGTTCTTC.

The chain recombines TRBV29-1 with TRBJ1-2, with 9 nucleotides matching TRBD1. V trimming: 4 bases; J trimming: 3 bases; junction bases outside the gene matches: 9. The CDR3 contains 15 residues. Looked up from germline, CDR1 is SQVTM and CDR2 is ANQGSEA. This CDR3 is CSVGSRGTGYYGYTF. The CDR3 nucleotides read TGCAGCGTTGGAAGTCGAGGGACAGGGTACTATGGCTACACCTTC. Supplemented by reference TRBV29-1 and TRBJ1-2, the full variable domain reads SAVISQKPSRDICQRGTSLTIQCQVDSQVTMMFWYRQQPGQSLTLIATANQGSEATYESGFVIDKFPISRPNLTFSTLTVSNMSPEDSSIYLCSVGSRGTGYYGYTFGSGTRLTVV.

This clone was seen a handful of times. The genes are TRBV6-6 and TRBJ1-2; TRBD1 agrees at 7 bases. V lost 7 bases, J lost 6 bases, and 14 bases stayed unmatched. CDR1 MNHNY and CDR2 SVGAGI come from the germline V gene (reference sequence). The CDR3 totals 15 residues. Written as DNA, the CDR3 is TGTGCCAGCACTACAGGGGCGCGTGATCTGGATGGCTACACCTTC. It encodes CASTTGARDLDGYTF.

The chain recombines TRBV25-1 with TRBJ2-5; D unresolved. The CDR3 is 13 residues long. Germline CDR1 is MGHDK and CDR2 is SYGVNS. With 8 bases removed from V and 1 base from J, the gap between germline ends came to 11 bases. This CDR3 reads CASGGWGQETQYF. CDR3 bases: TGTGCCAGCGGTGGATGGGGCCAAGAGACCCAGTACTTC.

The chain couples TRBV15 to TRBJ1-2, with unresolved D. With 0 bases removed from V and 0 bases from J, the gap between germline ends came to 11 bases. The CDR3 is made up of 16 amino acids. Germline assignment: CDR1 LNHNV and CDR2 YYDKDF (reference sequence). DNA of the CDR3: TGTGCCACCAGCAGAGATGGTTTTGCAGCTAACTATGGCTACACCTTC. It specifies CATSRDGFAANYGYTF. Full variable domain (rest looked up from reference TRBV15 and TRBJ1-2): DAMVIQNPRYQVTQFGKPVTLSCSQTLNHNVMYWYQQKSSQAPKLLFHYYDKDFNNEADTPDNFQSRRPNTSFCFLDIRSPGLGDTAMYLCATSRDGFAANYGYTFGSGTRLTVV.

This clone showed up just once. The chain uses TRBV7-2 and TRBJ2-3; 9 bases are shared with TRBD1. The germline CDR1 and CDR2 sequences are SGHTA and FQGNSA. The CDR3 has 15 amino acids. V dropped 1 base and J dropped 7; count of bases not matched to a gene: 6. CDR3 in DNA: TGTGCCAGCAGCTTAGTAGGGACAGGGCAACATACGCAGTATTTT. This sequence encodes CASSLVGTGQHTQYF.

The chain combines TRBV6-5 with TRBJ1-1; tentatively, D is TRBD1 (5 bases). The CDR3 runs 15 residues. The germline V gene has CDR1 MNHEY and CDR2 SVGAGI. V was trimmed by 2 bases and J by 4 bases, leaving 14 bases between them. The CDR3: CASSYGGAIGTEAFF. Here the CDR3 DNA reads TGTGCCAGCAGTTACGGTGGGGCAATCGGCACTGAAGCTTTCTTT.

The chain uses TRBV19 and TRBJ2-5; 11 bases line up with TRBD2. The ends lost 4 bases at V and 2 bases at J; junction bases unmatched: 3. Germline loops: CDR1 LNHDA, CDR2 SQIVND (reference sequence). CDR3 length equals 15 residues. The CDR3 here is CASSKIAGGQETQYF. The CDR3 DNA reads as TGTGCCAGTAGTAAGATAGCGGGGGGGCAAGAGACCCAGTACTTC.

The chain uses TRBV28 and TRBJ2-3; 7 bases line up with TRBD1. The CDR3 covers 14 residues. V lost 5 bases, J lost 2 bases, and 4 bases stayed unmatched. The germline V gene has CDR1 MDHEN and CDR2 SYDVKM. The CDR3 spells CASSPGQSTDTQYF. The CDR3, as DNA: TGTGCCAGCAGTCCGGGACAGTCCACAGATACGCAGTATTTT.

The gene calls are TRBV2 and TRBJ2-5; tentatively, D is TRBD1 (6 bases). The CDR3 extends over 15 amino acids. Germline CDR1 and CDR2: SNHLY and FYNNEI. V shed 8 bases and J shed 7 bases, with 23 bases lying between them. Here the CDR3 DNA reads TGTGCCAGCTTATCGGACAGCAAAAGTCCGGGGACCCAGTACTTC. This sequence encodes CASLSDSKSPGTQYF.

V usage is TRBV27 and J usage is TRBJ1-1; 7 bases are shared with TRBD1. Germline CDR1 is MNHEY and CDR2 is SMNVEV (reference sequence). The CDR3 covers 16 residues. V was pared by 4 bases and J by 7 bases, with 15 bases of the junction left unmatched. The CDR3 region is CASSSQHRQGVGEAFF. The CDR3 DNA is TGTGCCAGCAGTTCTCAACACAGACAGGGTGTGGGTGAAGCTTTCTTT.

The V gene is TRBV9, the J gene TRBJ2-3, with D unclear. The CDR3 is 16 residues long. Germline V lookup: CDR1 SGDLS, CDR2 YYNGEE. The V gene lost 2 bases and the J gene lost 0 bases, with 13 bases spanning the gap. The CDR3 spells CASSVARGSSTDTQYF. CDR3 coding DNA: TGTGCCAGCAGCGTCGCCAGAGGTTCTAGCACAGATACGCAGTATTTT.

The genes are TRBV5-1 and TRBJ1-2; a possible D gene is TRBD1 (6 bases). The CDR3 consists of 13 residues. CDR1 and CDR2 (germline): SGHRS, YFSETQ. V was clipped by 0 bases and J by 3 bases, with 6 bases between them. CDR3 DNA sequence: TGCGCCAGCAGCTTGGGACAGGACTATGGCTACACCTTC. It codes for CASSLGQDYGYTF. Supplemented by reference TRBV5-1 and TRBJ1-2, the full variable domain reads KAGVTQTPRYLIKTRGQQVTLSCSPISGHRSVSWYQQTPGQGLQFLFEYFSETQRNKGNFPGRFSGRQFSNSRSEMNVSTLELGDSALYLCASSLGQDYGYTFGSGTRLTVV.

The V gene is TRBV5-4, the J gene TRBJ1-4; 9 bases fit TRBD1. Germline loops: CDR1 SGHNT, CDR2 YYREEE (reference sequence). There are 17 residues in the CDR3. The trim removed 4 bases at V and 7 bases at J, leaving 14 bases unmatched. CDR3: CASSPRSTTGGGEKLFF. The CDR3 bases are TGTGCCAGCAGCCCCCGGAGTACGACAGGGGGAGGTGAAAAACTGTTTTTT.

The genes are TRBV7-6 and TRBJ2-1; D might be TRBD1 (5 bases). The CDR3 is made up of 15 amino acids. Per germline, CDR1 SGHVS and CDR2 FNYEAQ. V was clipped by 4 bases and J by 2 bases, with 12 bases between them. The CDR3 DNA sequence: TGTGCCAGCAGCTCATATGGGGCTACCTACAATGAGCAGTTCTTC. Translation gives CASSSYGATYNEQFF.